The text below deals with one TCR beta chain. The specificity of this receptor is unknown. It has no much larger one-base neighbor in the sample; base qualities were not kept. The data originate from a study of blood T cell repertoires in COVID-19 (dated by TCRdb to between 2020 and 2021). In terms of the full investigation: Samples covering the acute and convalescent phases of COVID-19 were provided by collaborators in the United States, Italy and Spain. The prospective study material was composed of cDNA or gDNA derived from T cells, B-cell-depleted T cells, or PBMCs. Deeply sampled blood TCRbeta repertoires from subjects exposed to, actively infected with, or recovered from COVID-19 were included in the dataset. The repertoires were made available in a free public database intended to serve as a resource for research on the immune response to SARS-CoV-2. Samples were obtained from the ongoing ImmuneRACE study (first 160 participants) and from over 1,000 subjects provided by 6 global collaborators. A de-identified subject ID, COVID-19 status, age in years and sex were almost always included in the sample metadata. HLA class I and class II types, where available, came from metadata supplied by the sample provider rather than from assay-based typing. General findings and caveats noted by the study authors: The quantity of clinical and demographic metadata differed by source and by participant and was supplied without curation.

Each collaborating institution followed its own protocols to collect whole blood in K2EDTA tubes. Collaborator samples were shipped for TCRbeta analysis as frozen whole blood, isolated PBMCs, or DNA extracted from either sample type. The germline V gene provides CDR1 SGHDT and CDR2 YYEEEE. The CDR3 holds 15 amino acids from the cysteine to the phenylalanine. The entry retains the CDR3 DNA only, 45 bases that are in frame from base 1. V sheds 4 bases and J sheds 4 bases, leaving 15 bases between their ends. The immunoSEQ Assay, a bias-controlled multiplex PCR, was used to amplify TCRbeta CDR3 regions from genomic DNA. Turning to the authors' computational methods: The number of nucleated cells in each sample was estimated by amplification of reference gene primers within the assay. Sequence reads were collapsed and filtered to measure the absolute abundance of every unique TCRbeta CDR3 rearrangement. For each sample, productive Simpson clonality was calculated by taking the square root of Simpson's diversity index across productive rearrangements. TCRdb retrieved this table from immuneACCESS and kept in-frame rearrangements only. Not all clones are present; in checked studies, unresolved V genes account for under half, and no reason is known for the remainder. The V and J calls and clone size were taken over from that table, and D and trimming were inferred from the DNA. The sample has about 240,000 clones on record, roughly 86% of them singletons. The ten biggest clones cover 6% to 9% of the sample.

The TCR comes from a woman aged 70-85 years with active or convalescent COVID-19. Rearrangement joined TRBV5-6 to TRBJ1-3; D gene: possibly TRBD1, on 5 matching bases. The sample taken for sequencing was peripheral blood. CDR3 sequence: CASSLYQGGGNTIYF. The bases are TGTGCCAGCAGCCTATACCAGGGTGGAGGAAACACCATATATTTT.